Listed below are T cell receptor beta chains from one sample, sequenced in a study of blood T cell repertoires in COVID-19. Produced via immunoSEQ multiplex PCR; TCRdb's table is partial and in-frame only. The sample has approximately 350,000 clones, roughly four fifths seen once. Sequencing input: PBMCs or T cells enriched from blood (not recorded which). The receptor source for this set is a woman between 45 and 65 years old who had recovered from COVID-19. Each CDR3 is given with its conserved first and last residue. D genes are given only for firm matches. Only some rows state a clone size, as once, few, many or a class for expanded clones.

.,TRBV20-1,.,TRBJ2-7,TGCAGTGCTAGTTTGGGGCGCATCGAGCAGTACTTC,CSASLGRIEQYF
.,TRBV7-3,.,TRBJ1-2,TGTGCCAGCAGCCCAACGTCGGGGGAATCTAATGGCTACACCTTC,CASSPTSGESNGYTF
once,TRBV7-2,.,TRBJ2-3,TGTGCCAGCAACCCTAGGCCTAGCCCCACAGATACGCAGTATTTT,CASNPRPSPTDTQYF
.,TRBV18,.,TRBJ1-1,TGTGCCAGCTCACCGGTGGGGGCTGGGACTGAAGCTTTCTTT,CASSPVGAGTEAFF
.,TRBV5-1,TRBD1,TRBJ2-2,TGCGCCAGCAGCCAGACAGGGGAGCCGGGGCCCGGGGAGCTGTTTTTT,CASSQTGEPGPGELFF
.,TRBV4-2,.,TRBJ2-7,TGTGCCAGCAGCCAAGAGAAGTGGTCGGGGTACGAGCAGTACTTC,CASSQEKWSGYEQYF
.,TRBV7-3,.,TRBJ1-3,TGTGCCAGCAGCGCGGGGGCAGGGGCCGGAAACACCATATATTTT,CASSAGAGAGNTIYF
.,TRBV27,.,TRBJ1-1,TGTGCCAGCAGTTTTAGAACAGCGGGAAACACTGAAGCTTTCTTT,CASSFRTAGNTEAFF
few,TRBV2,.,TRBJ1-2,TGTGCCAGCAGTGTCTTAACTCATACGGGCTATGGCTACACCTTC,CASSVLTHTGYGYTF
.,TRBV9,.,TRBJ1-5,TGTGCCAGCAGCGTAGGCGGTGGACAGCCCCAGCATTTT,CASSVGGGQPQHF
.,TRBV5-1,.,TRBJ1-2,TGCGCCAGCAGCTTGGTGCCGGAGTCTTACCTCTATGGCTACACCTTC,CASSLVPESYLYGYTF
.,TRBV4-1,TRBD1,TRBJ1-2,TGCGCCAGCAGCCGTCCCGGGACAGGGAACTATGGCTACACCTTC,CASSRPGTGNYGYTF
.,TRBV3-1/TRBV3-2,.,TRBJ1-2,TGTGCCAGCAGCCAAGCCGTATTCTATGGCTACACCTTC,CASSQAVFYGYTF
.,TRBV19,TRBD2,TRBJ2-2,TGTGCCAGTAGTACCGCGGCGGGAGTCGCCGGGGAGCTGTTTTTT,CASSTAAGVAGELFF
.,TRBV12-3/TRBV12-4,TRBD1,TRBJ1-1,TGTGCCAGCAGGACAGGGGTGGCCACTGAAGCTTTCTTT,CASRTGVATEAFF
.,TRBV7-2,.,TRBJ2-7,TGTGCCAGCAGCTTAGATGGCGGGACCGGCGCCTACGAGCAGTACTTC,CASSLDGGTGAYEQYF
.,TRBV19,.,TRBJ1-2,TGTGCCAGTAGTGACGGCGGGACGGAATATGGCTACACCTTC,CASSDGGTEYGYTF
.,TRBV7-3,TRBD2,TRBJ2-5,TGTGCCAGCAGCCCTATACCGGGACTAGCGGGAGAAACCCAAGAGACCCAGTACTTC,CASSPIPGLAGETQETQYF
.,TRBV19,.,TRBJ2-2,TGTGCCAGTAGTCCAGGAGGGGCAGGGCGGAACGGGGAGCTGTTTTTT,CASSPGGAGRNGELFF
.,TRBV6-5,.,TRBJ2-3,TGTGCCAGCAACACGGGGGGCCGGAGCACAGATACGCAGTATTTT,CASNTGGRSTDTQYF
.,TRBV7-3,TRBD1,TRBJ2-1,TGTGCCAGCAGCCCTAACGGACAGGGACTTGGCAATGAGCAGTTCTTC,CASSPNGQGLGNEQFF
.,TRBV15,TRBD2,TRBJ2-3,TGTGCCACCAGCAGCCCCGGACTAGCTGTGACAGATACGCAGTATTTT,CATSSPGLAVTDTQYF
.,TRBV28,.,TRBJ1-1,TGTGCCAGCCTAATCCAGGGGGAAGCTTTCTTT,CASLIQGEAFF
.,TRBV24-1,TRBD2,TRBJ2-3,TGTGCCACCAGTGGGCCCTGGGGGGGAAGCACAGATACGCAGTATTTT,CATSGPWGGSTDTQYF
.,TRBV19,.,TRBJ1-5,TGTGCCAGTAGTATAAGTCTCTGGGCCGATTATCAGCCCCAGCATTTT,CASSISLWADYQPQHF
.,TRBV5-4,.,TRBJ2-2,TGTGCCAGCAGCTCACCGACTACGAACACCGGGGAGCTGTTTTTT,CASSSPTTNTGELFF
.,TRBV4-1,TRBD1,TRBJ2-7,TGCGCCAGCAGCTCCCCCGGACAGGGACGCTACGAGCAGTACTTC,CASSSPGQGRYEQYF
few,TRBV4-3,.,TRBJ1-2,TGCGCCAGCAGCCAAGGCGCCAGCGGCGAGGCTGGCTACACCTTC,CASSQGASGEAGYTF
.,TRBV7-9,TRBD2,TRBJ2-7,TGTGCCAGCAGCTTTGGTCGGGGGGGCATCTACGAGCAGTACTTC,CASSFGRGGIYEQYF
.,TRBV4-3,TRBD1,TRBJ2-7,TGCGCCAGCAGCCAAGATCACGCAGGGGGCTACGAGCAGTACTTC,CASSQDHAGGYEQYF
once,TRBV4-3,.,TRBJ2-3,TGCGCCAGCAGCCAAGATCGGGGAAATACGCAGTATTTT,CASSQDRGNTQYF
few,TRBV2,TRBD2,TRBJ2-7,TGTGCCAGCAGTGTGGCCGGGAGGGCCAGCGAGCAGTACTTC,CASSVAGRASEQYF
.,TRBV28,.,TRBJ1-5,TGTGCCAGCACGACGGGAGGTCAGCCCCAGCATTTT,CASTTGGQPQHF
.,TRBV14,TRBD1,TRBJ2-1,TGTGCCAGCAGCCTGGACAGGCAGTACAATGAGCAGTTCTTC,CASSLDRQYNEQFF
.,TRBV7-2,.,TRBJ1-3,TGTGCCAGCAGCTTTCACGGGGGGGGAAACACCATATATTTT,CASSFHGGGNTIYF
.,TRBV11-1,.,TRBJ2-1,TGTGCCAGCAGCTTAGCGGGGGCACCGGGAGGCTCCTACAATGAGCAGTTCTTC,CASSLAGAPGGSYNEQFF
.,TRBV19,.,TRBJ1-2,TGTGCCGCCCGGCGGGGGGCCGATGGCTACACCTTC,CAARRGADGYTF
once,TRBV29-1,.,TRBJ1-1,TGCAGCGTTGCTATAGGGGTCGGGACTGAAGCTTTCTTT,CSVAIGVGTEAFF
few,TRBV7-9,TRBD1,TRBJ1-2,TGTGCCAGCAGCTTACAGGGGGCAAACTATGGCTACACCTTC,CASSLQGANYGYTF
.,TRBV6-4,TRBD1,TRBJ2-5,TGTGCCAGCAGATATCAACTAGGACAGGGCCAAGAGACCCAGTACTTC,CASRYQLGQGQETQYF
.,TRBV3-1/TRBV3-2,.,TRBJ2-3,TGTGCCAGCAGCCAAGACGACAGGGAGGCAGATACGCAGTATTTT,CASSQDDREADTQYF
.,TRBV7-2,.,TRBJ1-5,TGTGCCAGCAGCACAGGGTTGGCCAATCAGCCCCAGCATTTT,CASSTGLANQPQHF
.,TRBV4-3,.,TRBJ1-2,TGCGCCAGCAGCCAAGATCGGGGGAGCGCTTGGGCCTATGGCTACACCTTC,CASSQDRGSAWAYGYTF
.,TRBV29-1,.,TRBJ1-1,TGCAGCGTCGAACAGGTTAACACTGAAGCTTTCTTT,CSVEQVNTEAFF
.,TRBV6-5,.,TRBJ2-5,TGTGCCAGCAGTTACCTCGACACTCAAGAGACCCAGTACTTC,CASSYLDTQETQYF
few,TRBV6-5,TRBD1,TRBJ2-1,TGTGCCAGCAGTTACTCGGACAGGGACAATGAGCAGTTCTTC,CASSYSDRDNEQFF
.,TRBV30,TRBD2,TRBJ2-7,TGTGCCTGGAGTGTAGCTAGCGGGTCCTACGAGCAGTACTTC,CAWSVASGSYEQYF
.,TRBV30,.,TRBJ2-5,TGTGCCTGGGGGGGGCGGCTGGCGCGTTTGGAAGAGACCCAGTACTTC,CAWGGRLARLEETQYF
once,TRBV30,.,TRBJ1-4,TGTGCCTGGAGTTTAAGGGGGGGGGAAAAACTGTTTTTT,CAWSLRGGEKLFF
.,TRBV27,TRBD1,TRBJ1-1,TGTGCCAGCAGTTTAGCCCTAACAGGGGGCTACACTGAAGCTTTCTTT,CASSLALTGGYTEAFF
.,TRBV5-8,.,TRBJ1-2,TGTGCCAGCAGCTATGGAGGGGCAGACAGTAACTATGGCTACACCTTC,CASSYGGADSNYGYTF
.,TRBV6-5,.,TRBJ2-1,TGTGCCAGCAGGCCCGGGAATTTTGGTAATGAGCAGTTCTTC,CASRPGNFGNEQFF
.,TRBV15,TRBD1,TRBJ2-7,TGTGCCACCAGCAGATCGGGACAGGGTGCCGAGCAGTACTTC,CATSRSGQGAEQYF
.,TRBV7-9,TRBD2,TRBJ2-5,TGTGCCAGCAGCTTATCGACGGGGGGTCGAGAGACCCAGTACTTC,CASSLSTGGRETQYF
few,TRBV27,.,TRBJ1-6,TGTGCCAGCAGTTCCAGGTTCCCGTCGGCCCTCCACTTT,CASSSRFPSALHF
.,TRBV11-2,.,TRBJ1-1,TGTGCCAGCAGCTTAGTTCAGGGCCTGAACACTGAAGCTTTCTTT,CASSLVQGLNTEAFF
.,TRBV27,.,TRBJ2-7,TGTGCCAGCAGTTCTCTCGGCGGGGTAGAAAGGTCCTACGAGCAGTACTTC,CASSSLGGVERSYEQYF
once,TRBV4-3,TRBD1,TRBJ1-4,TGCGCCAGCAGCCGGTTCGGACAGGCATTAGGAGAAAAACTGTTTTTT,CASSRFGQALGEKLFF
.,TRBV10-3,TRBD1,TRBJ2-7,TGTGCCAACGCCGGGGACAGCAAAGGGGAGCAGTACTTC,CANAGDSKGEQYF